The source of this TCR beta chain is a study of chemoradiotherapy in HPV16-positive cancers. Trimming removed 4 bases at V and 0 bases at J, with 9 bases between. The germline V gene encodes CDR1 SGHVS and CDR2 FQNEAQ. The CDR3 length is 14 residues. The table came from immunoSEQ multiplex PCR; TCRdb's copy has only in-frame clones and leaves some out. The data hold 20,000 to 30,000 clones, with roughly 90% observed a single time. The receptor was isolated from a human donor with HPV-associated anogenital cancer. Material: blood, obtained from a patient who underwent chemoradiotherapy. The J gene is TRBJ1-1, the V gene TRBV7-8; no firm D call. CDR3 protein: CASSSRTLNTEAFF. The CDR3 DNA follows: TGTGCCAGCAGCTCCAGGACTCTGAACACTGAAGCTTTCTTT.